The rows below give T cell receptor beta chains drawn from one sample of a study of T cell changes during pregnancy in multiple sclerosis. Here immunoSEQ multiplex PCR was the method, and the copy in TCRdb shows in-frame clones only, minus some. The sample shows around 80,000 clones, 94% of them seen only once. The sequences come from peripheral blood, collected in the second trimester of pregnancy. The source of these receptors is a female donor in good health, enrolled as a control in a pregnancy study. CDR3s include the opening cysteine and the closing phenylalanine or tryptophan. D genes are given only for firm matches.

v_gene	d_gene	j_gene	CDR3aa
TRBV16	NA	TRBJ2-5	CASSQIRGKETQYF
TRBV25-1	NA	TRBJ1-5	CASSPTTGSGNQPQHF
TRBV2	NA	TRBJ1-5	CASTRGGGSNQPQHF
TRBV6-1	TRBD1	TRBJ1-2	CASSETGTGRYGYTF
TRBV5-1	TRBD2	TRBJ2-5	CASSSGGVGETQYF
TRBV28	TRBD2	TRBJ2-7	CASGLAGGEQYF
TRBV4-1	NA	TRBJ1-2	CASSPRSWEPYGYTF
TRBV30	NA	TRBJ1-5	CAWRASEDQPQHF
TRBV5-4	TRBD2	TRBJ2-5	CASSQPSGRAGETQYF
TRBV7-6	NA	TRBJ2-7	CASSPTRQGFPEQYF
TRBV15	NA	TRBJ2-7	CATSRSSARGHYEQYF
TRBV28	NA	TRBJ1-1	CASSSPDKNTEAFF
TRBV7-2	TRBD1	TRBJ2-7	CASSLVKGAPSEQYF
TRBV6-5	TRBD2	TRBJ2-7	CASSLTSGSSYEQYF
TRBV7-9	TRBD1	TRBJ2-5	CASSITGEETQYF
TRBV9	NA	TRBJ2-1	CASSVGGTWNNEQFF
TRBV5-1	NA	TRBJ1-2	CANSSLDRPYGYTF
TRBV2	NA	TRBJ1-1	CASSDQGNTEAFF
TRBV29-1	NA	TRBJ2-7	CSVESADYEQYF
TRBV2	NA	TRBJ1-2	CASMQTTGSPYGYTF
TRBV5-6	NA	TRBJ1-1	CASSLGPQIGAEAFF
TRBV10-3	NA	TRBJ2-2	CGARAENTGELFF
TRBV25-1	NA	TRBJ1-4	CASSERQVNEKLFF
TRBV27	NA	TRBJ1-2	CASSLGQSYGYTF
TRBV28	NA	TRBJ2-1	CATLYRTKRNEQFF
TRBV11-2	NA	TRBJ2-3	CASSLEGKGADTQYF
TRBV19	TRBD2	TRBJ2-1	CASSVLAGSSYNEQFF
TRBV27	NA	TRBJ1-2	CASSKQGTLSYGYTF
TRBV7-2	TRBD2	TRBJ2-1	CASGTSGSHEQFF
TRBV9	NA	TRBJ2-1	CASSADNSEQFF
TRBV28	NA	TRBJ1-1	CASRTTGNTEAFF
TRBV7-9	NA	TRBJ2-4	CASSSVGRGENIQYF
TRBV5-1	TRBD2	TRBJ2-1	CASSLATRGRAHNEQFF